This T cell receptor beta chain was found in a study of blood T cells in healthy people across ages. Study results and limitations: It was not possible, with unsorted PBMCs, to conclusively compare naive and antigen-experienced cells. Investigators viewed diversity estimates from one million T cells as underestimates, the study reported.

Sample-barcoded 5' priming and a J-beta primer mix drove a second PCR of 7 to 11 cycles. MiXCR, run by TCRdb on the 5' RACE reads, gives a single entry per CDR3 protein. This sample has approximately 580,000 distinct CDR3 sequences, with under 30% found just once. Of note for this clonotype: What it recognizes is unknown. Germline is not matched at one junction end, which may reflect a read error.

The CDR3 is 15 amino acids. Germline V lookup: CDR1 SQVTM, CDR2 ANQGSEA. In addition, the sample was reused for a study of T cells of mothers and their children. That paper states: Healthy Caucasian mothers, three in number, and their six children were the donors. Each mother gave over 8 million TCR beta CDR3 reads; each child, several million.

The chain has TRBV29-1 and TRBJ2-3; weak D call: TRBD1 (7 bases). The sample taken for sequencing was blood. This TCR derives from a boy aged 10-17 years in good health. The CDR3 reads CSVIPGTRGTDTQYF. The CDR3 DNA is TGCAGCGTTATTCCCGGGACCCGGGGGACAGATACGCAATATTTT.